This is a list of T cell receptor beta chains from one sample in a study of beta chain features in type 1 diabetes. Assay used: immunoSEQ multiplex PCR; TCRdb lists only in-frame clones, some missing. The sample consists of approximately 270,000 clones, around an eighth of them appearing once. Sequencing was done on a sample of naive CD4+ T cells from blood. The receptors derive from a young man with type 1 diabetes. Both conserved end residues are part of each CDR3. A D gene is named only where the DNA matches it firmly. Clone sizes are given selectively: once, few, many, or a class where the clone is expanded.

V gene: TRBV6-5; clone size: -; D gene: -; J gene: TRBJ1-1; CDR3 protein: CASSYWAGAPPTEAFF; CDR3 DNA: TGTGCCAGCAGTTACTGGGCAGGGGCCCCCCCCACTGAAGCTTTCTTT
V gene: TRBV5-1; clone size: -; D gene: -; J gene: TRBJ2-1; CDR3 protein: CASSALNEQFF; CDR3 DNA: TGCGCCAGCAGCGCGTTAAATGAGCAGTTCTTC
V gene: TRBV7-2; clone size: -; D gene: TRBD2; J gene: TRBJ2-5; CDR3 protein: CASSPGLVETQYF; CDR3 DNA: TGTGCCAGCAGCCCGGGACTAGTGGAGACCCAGTACTTC
V gene: TRBV30; clone size: few; D gene: TRBD2; J gene: TRBJ2-1; CDR3 protein: CARRASGSYNEQFF; CDR3 DNA: TGTGCCCGGAGGGCTAGCGGCTCCTACAATGAGCAGTTCTTC
V gene: TRBV10-3; clone size: -; D gene: TRBD1; J gene: TRBJ2-7; CDR3 protein: CAISESPGQGSYEQYF; CDR3 DNA: TGTGCCATCAGTGAGTCTCCGGGACAGGGGAGCTACGAGCAGTACTTC
V gene: TRBV11-2; clone size: few; D gene: -; J gene: TRBJ1-1; CDR3 protein: CASSYGPGRNTEAFF; CDR3 DNA: TGTGCCAGCAGCTATGGGCCGGGAAGGAACACTGAAGCTTTCTTT
V gene: TRBV7-2; clone size: -; D gene: TRBD1; J gene: TRBJ1-5; CDR3 protein: CASSKEGQSNQPQHF; CDR3 DNA: TGTGCCAGCAGCAAGGAGGGACAGAGCAATCAGCCCCAGCATTTT
V gene: TRBV5-1; clone size: -; D gene: -; J gene: TRBJ1-2; CDR3 protein: CASSSLGPGNYGYTF; CDR3 DNA: TGCGCCAGCAGCTCACTGGGGCCCGGAAACTATGGCTACACCTTC
V gene: TRBV9; clone size: few; D gene: -; J gene: TRBJ2-3; CDR3 protein: CASSLMGRDGDTQYF; CDR3 DNA: TGTGCCAGCAGCCTCATGGGGCGGGATGGAGATACGCAGTATTTT
V gene: TRBV7-8; clone size: few; D gene: -; J gene: TRBJ2-7; CDR3 protein: CASKGRSSYEQYF; CDR3 DNA: TGTGCCAGCAAAGGGAGAAGCTCCTACGAGCAGTACTTC
V gene: TRBV18; clone size: few; D gene: -; J gene: TRBJ2-7; CDR3 protein: CASSPPSLTASLTYEQYF; CDR3 DNA: TGTGCCAGCTCACCACCGTCCTTAACAGCTAGCCTCACCTACGAGCAGTACTTC
V gene: TRBV15; clone size: -; D gene: -; J gene: TRBJ2-7; CDR3 protein: CATSRDRVNEQYF; CDR3 DNA: TGTGCCACCAGCAGAGACAGGGTCAACGAGCAGTACTTC
V gene: TRBV7-9; clone size: few; D gene: -; J gene: TRBJ2-1; CDR3 protein: CASSWNSLRDRRDEQFF; CDR3 DNA: TGTGCCAGCAGCTGGAATAGCCTCCGGGATCGACGCGATGAGCAGTTCTTC
V gene: TRBV4-2; clone size: -; D gene: -; J gene: TRBJ2-1; CDR3 protein: CASSQEAETRNDNEQFF; CDR3 DNA: TGTGCCAGCAGCCAAGAGGCTGAGACTAGGAATGACAATGAGCAGTTCTTC
V gene: TRBV7-2; clone size: -; D gene: -; J gene: TRBJ2-5; CDR3 protein: CASSPGDQETQYF; CDR3 DNA: TGTGCCAGCAGCCCGGGGGACCAAGAGACCCAGTACTTC
V gene: TRBV27; clone size: -; D gene: -; J gene: TRBJ2-1; CDR3 protein: CASSSLWGGTGFF; CDR3 DNA: TGTGCCAGCAGTTCCCTATGGGGCGGGACGGGGTTCTTC
V gene: TRBV28; clone size: few; D gene: TRBD2; J gene: TRBJ2-3; CDR3 protein: CASSLSASGSTDTQYF; CDR3 DNA: TGTGCCAGCAGTTTGTCGGCTAGCGGGAGCACAGATACGCAGTATTTT
V gene: TRBV5-6; clone size: -; D gene: TRBD2; J gene: TRBJ2-1; CDR3 protein: CASSRGGVYNEQFF; CDR3 DNA: TGTGCCAGCAGCCGGGGAGGGGTATACAATGAGCAGTTCTTC
V gene: TRBV5-1; clone size: few; D gene: -; J gene: TRBJ2-2; CDR3 protein: CASSWSSRGGGTGELFF; CDR3 DNA: TGCGCCAGCAGCTGGAGCTCAAGGGGCGGCGGCACCGGGGAGCTGTTTTTT
V gene: TRBV19; clone size: few; D gene: -; J gene: TRBJ2-2; CDR3 protein: CASSIGTVNTGELFF; CDR3 DNA: TGTGCCAGTAGTATAGGGACAGTGAACACCGGGGAGCTGTTTTTT
V gene: TRBV13; clone size: few; D gene: TRBD2; J gene: TRBJ2-7; CDR3 protein: CASSMWTSGRYEQYF; CDR3 DNA: TGTGCCAGCAGCATGTGGACTAGCGGACGCTACGAGCAGTACTTC
V gene: TRBV19; clone size: few; D gene: TRBD1; J gene: TRBJ2-7; CDR3 protein: CASSTRTGLFLDEQYF; CDR3 DNA: TGTGCCAGTAGTACGCGGACAGGGCTCTTTCTCGACGAGCAGTACTTC
V gene: TRBV14; clone size: few; D gene: -; J gene: TRBJ1-1; CDR3 protein: CASSLAPGGTEAFF; CDR3 DNA: TGTGCCAGCAGCCTCGCGCCCGGCGGCACTGAAGCTTTCTTT
V gene: TRBV2; clone size: few; D gene: -; J gene: TRBJ2-1; CDR3 protein: CASSERSGIDEQFF; CDR3 DNA: TGTGCCAGCAGTGAACGGTCAGGGATCGATGAGCAGTTCTTC
V gene: TRBV5-4; clone size: -; D gene: TRBD2; J gene: TRBJ2-1; CDR3 protein: CASSRRLAGGYEQFF; CDR3 DNA: TGTGCCAGCAGCCGAAGACTAGCGGGAGGTTATGAGCAGTTCTTC
V gene: TRBV9; clone size: few; D gene: TRBD1; J gene: TRBJ1-1; CDR3 protein: CASSTRQGAEAFF; CDR3 DNA: TGTGCCAGCAGCACCAGACAGGGCGCTGAAGCTTTCTTT
V gene: TRBV11-2; clone size: few; D gene: -; J gene: TRBJ1-5; CDR3 protein: CASSLDMGQPQHF; CDR3 DNA: TGTGCCAGCAGCTTAGATATGGGCCAGCCCCAGCATTTT
V gene: TRBV27; clone size: -; D gene: TRBD1; J gene: TRBJ1-2; CDR3 protein: CASSSHPDRGRKGYTF; CDR3 DNA: TGTGCCAGCAGTTCCCACCCGGACAGGGGGCGGAAAGGCTACACCTTC
V gene: TRBV29-1; clone size: few; D gene: TRBD1; J gene: TRBJ1-1; CDR3 protein: CSAGTGPNTEAFF; CDR3 DNA: TGCAGCGCCGGGACAGGACCGAACACTGAAGCTTTCTTT
V gene: TRBV27; clone size: few; D gene: -; J gene: TRBJ1-2; CDR3 protein: CASSLSYNRPNYGYTF; CDR3 DNA: TGTGCCAGCAGTTTATCCTACAACAGGCCTAACTATGGCTACACCTTC
V gene: TRBV23-1; clone size: few; D gene: TRBD1; J gene: TRBJ1-1; CDR3 protein: CASPGDREDEAFF; CDR3 DNA: TGCGCCAGCCCCGGGGACAGGGAGGATGAAGCTTTCTTT
V gene: TRBV7-9; clone size: -; D gene: -; J gene: TRBJ1-2; CDR3 protein: CASSEHTNYGYTF; CDR3 DNA: TGTGCCAGCAGCGAGCATACGAACTATGGCTACACCTTC
V gene: TRBV27; clone size: few; D gene: -; J gene: TRBJ2-5; CDR3 protein: CASSLERQGTQYF; CDR3 DNA: TGTGCCAGCAGTTTGGAGCGTCAGGGGACCCAGTACTTC
V gene: TRBV9; clone size: few; D gene: -; J gene: TRBJ2-1; CDR3 protein: CASSVAGQGGNEQFF; CDR3 DNA: TGTGCCAGCAGCGTAGCTGGTCAGGGAGGCAATGAGCAGTTCTTC
V gene: TRBV25-1; clone size: -; D gene: -; J gene: TRBJ1-4; CDR3 protein: CASGDIYEKLFF; CDR3 DNA: TGTGCCAGCGGGGACATTTATGAAAAACTGTTTTTT
V gene: TRBV11-2; clone size: once; D gene: TRBD2; J gene: TRBJ2-2; CDR3 protein: CASSFLAGLSGELFF; CDR3 DNA: TGTGCCAGCAGCTTCCTAGCGGGATTGTCCGGGGAGCTGTTTTTT
V gene: TRBV9; clone size: once; D gene: -; J gene: TRBJ2-1; CDR3 protein: CASSLQGSYNEQFF; CDR3 DNA: TGTGCCAGCAGTCTACAGGGATCCTACAATGAGCAGTTCTTC
V gene: TRBV27; clone size: few; D gene: -; J gene: TRBJ2-7; CDR3 protein: CASSPKGFRGRSEQYF; CDR3 DNA: TGTGCCAGCAGCCCAAAGGGGTTCAGGGGAAGGTCCGAGCAGTACTTC
V gene: TRBV25-1; clone size: -; D gene: -; J gene: TRBJ2-7; CDR3 protein: CATGRAGAYEQYF; CDR3 DNA: TGTGCCACCGGCAGGGCGGGGGCGTACGAGCAGTACTTC
V gene: TRBV30; clone size: few; D gene: TRBD1; J gene: TRBJ1-3; CDR3 protein: CAWSVRGGTGNTIYF; CDR3 DNA: TGTGCCTGGAGTGTTCGAGGGGGCACGGGAAACACCATATATTTT
V gene: TRBV21-1; clone size: few; D gene: -; J gene: TRBJ1-1; CDR3 protein: CASSKETREAFF; CDR3 DNA: TGTGCCAGCAGCAAAGAAACCAGGGAAGCTTTCTTT
V gene: TRBV4-3; clone size: -; D gene: TRBD2; J gene: TRBJ2-2; CDR3 protein: CASSQAAASGGRELFF; CDR3 DNA: TGCGCCAGCAGCCAAGCCGCGGCTAGCGGGGGTAGAGAGCTGTTTTTT
V gene: TRBV2; clone size: -; D gene: TRBD1; J gene: TRBJ2-7; CDR3 protein: CASSWTGDYEQYF; CDR3 DNA: TGTGCCAGCAGTTGGACAGGGGACTACGAGCAGTACTTC
V gene: TRBV4-2; clone size: -; D gene: TRBD1; J gene: TRBJ1-1; CDR3 protein: CASSQGDRANTEAFF; CDR3 DNA: TGTGCCAGCAGCCAAGGGGACAGGGCGAACACTGAAGCTTTCTTT
V gene: TRBV28; clone size: few; D gene: TRBD1; J gene: TRBJ2-7; CDR3 protein: CASSLPGQGKAYEQYF; CDR3 DNA: TGTGCCAGCAGTTTACCGGGACAGGGAAAAGCCTACGAGCAGTACTTC